This T cell receptor (beta chain) was observed in a study of blood T cell repertoires in COVID-19. Study as a whole: Material from acute and convalescent COVID-19 was sourced from the United States, Italy and Spain. Sources were T cells, B-cell-depleted T cells, or PBMCs; the material itself was cDNA or gDNA.

The CDR3 spans 14 residues. The V gene lost 5 bases and the J gene lost 2 bases, with 10 bases spanning the gap. Germline V gene sequence: CDR1 SGHTA, CDR2 FQGNSA. Original methodology: By means of reference gene primer amplification, nucleated cell counts were estimated. Method: immunoSEQ multiplex PCR; TCRdb's copy keeps in-frame clones and lacks some. V and J calls and clone size are given by that table; D and trimming were obtained from the DNA. Found here are roughly 80,000 clones, roughly 85% of them singletons; the top ten hold 4% to 6%. The V call is TRBV7-2, the J call TRBJ1-3; perhaps TRBD1 as D (5 bases). Material for sequencing was peripheral blood. This TCR came from a woman of 80 years or more with active or convalescent COVID-19. The CDR3 DNA reads TGTGCCAGCAGCCGCGGGGGTGCTGGAAACACCATATATTTT. It is translated as CASSRGGAGNTIYF.